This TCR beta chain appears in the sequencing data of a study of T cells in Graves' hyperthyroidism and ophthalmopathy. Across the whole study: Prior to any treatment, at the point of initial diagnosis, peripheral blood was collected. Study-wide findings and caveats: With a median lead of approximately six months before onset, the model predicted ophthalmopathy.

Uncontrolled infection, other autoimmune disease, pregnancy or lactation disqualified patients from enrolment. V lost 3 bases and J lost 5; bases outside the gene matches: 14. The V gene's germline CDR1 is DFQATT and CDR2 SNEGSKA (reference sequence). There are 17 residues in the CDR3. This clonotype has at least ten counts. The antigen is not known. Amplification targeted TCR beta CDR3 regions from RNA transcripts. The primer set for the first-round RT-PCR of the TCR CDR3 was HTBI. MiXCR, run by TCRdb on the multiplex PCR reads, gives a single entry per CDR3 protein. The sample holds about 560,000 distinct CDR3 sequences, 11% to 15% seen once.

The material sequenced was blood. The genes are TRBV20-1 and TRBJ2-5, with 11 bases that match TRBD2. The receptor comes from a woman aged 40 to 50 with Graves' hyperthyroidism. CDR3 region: CSARRLAGGGTWETQYF. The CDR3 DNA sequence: TGCAGTGCTAGGAGGCTAGCGGGAGGTGGTACGTGGGAGACCCAGTACTTC.